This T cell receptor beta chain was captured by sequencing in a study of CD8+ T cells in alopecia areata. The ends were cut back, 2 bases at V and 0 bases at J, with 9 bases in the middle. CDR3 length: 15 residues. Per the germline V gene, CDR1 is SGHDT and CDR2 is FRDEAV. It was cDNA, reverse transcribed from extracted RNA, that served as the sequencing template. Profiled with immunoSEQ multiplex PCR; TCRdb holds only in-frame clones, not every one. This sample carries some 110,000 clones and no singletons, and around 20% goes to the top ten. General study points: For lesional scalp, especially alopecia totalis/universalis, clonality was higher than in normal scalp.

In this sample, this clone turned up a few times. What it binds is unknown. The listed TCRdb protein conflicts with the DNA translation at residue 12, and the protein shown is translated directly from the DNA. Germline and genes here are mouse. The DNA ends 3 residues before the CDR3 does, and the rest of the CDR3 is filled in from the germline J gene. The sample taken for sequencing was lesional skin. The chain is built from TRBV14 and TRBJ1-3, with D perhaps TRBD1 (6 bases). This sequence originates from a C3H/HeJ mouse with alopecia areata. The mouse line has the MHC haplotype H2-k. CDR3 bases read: TGTGCCAGCAGTTTGGGGGGCTATTCTGGAAATACG. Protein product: CASSLGGYSGNT. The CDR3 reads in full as CASSLGGYSGNTLYF.